Described below is a single T cell receptor (beta chain) sequence and its context. Its antigen remains unknown. Method: immunoSEQ multiplex PCR; TCRdb's copy keeps in-frame clones and lacks some. This sample has tens of thousands of clones, with around nine tenths found just once. These data belong to a study of OX40 agonist ivuxolimab in advanced cancers. Study-wide background: A history of anti-PD-1, anti-PD-L1 or anti-CTLA-4 therapy was acceptable, and 30% to 45% had some.

If patients had autoimmune disease history or systemic immunosuppression, they were excluded. V was clipped by 7 bases and J by 2 bases, with 13 bases between them. The CDR3 sequence is 14 residues long. CDR1 is MNHEY, CDR2 SVGAGI, per germline. Notes on the study in general: At 0.1 to 3.0 mg/kg, clonal expansion of CD4+ and CD8+ blood T cells had occurred by week 6.

The clonotype was recovered from an adult with an advanced solid tumor such as melanoma, head and neck, liver or kidney cancer. The specimen comprised CD4+ or CD8+ T cells sorted from blood, sampled in a trial of the OX40 agonist ivuxolimab. The rearrangement joins TRBV6-5 to TRBJ2-3; either TRBD1 or TRBD2 may supply D (6 bases each). The CDR3 region is CASKTGADTDTQYF. DNA for the CDR3: TGTGCCAGCAAGACGGGGGCGGACACAGATACGCAGTATTTT.